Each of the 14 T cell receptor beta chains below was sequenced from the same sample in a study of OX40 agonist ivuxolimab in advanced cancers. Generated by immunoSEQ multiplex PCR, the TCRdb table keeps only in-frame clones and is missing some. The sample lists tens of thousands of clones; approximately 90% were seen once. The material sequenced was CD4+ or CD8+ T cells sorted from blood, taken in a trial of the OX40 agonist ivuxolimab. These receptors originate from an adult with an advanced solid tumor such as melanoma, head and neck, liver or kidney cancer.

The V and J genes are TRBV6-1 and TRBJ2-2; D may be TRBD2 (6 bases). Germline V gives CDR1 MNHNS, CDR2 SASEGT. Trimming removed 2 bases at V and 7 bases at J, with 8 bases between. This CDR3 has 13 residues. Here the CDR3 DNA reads TGTGCCAGCAGTGAACGGGAGCACGGGGAGCTGTTTTTT. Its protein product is CASSEREHGELFF.

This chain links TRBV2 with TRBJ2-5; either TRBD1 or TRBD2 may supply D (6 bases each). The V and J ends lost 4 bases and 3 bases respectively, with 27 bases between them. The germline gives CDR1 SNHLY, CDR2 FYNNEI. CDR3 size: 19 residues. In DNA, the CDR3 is TGTGCCAGCAGTGTGGTTGGCCAACAGGGAGGTCATAAGGAAGAGACCCAGTACTTC. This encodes CASSVVGQQGGHKEETQYF.

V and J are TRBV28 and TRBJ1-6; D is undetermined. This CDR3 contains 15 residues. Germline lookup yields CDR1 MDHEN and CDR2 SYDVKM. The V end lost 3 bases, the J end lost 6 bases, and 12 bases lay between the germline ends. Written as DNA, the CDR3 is TGTGCCAGCAGTTTGGAGGAAATCGGTAATTCACCCCTCCACTTT. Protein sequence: CASSLEEIGNSPLHF.

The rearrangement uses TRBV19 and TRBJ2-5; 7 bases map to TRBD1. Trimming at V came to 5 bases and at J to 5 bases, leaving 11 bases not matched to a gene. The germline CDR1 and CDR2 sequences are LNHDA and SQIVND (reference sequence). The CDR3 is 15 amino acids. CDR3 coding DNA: TGTGCCAGTAGTCCCCCGGGACAGTTGGGCGAGACCCAGTACTTC. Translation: CASSPPGQLGETQYF.

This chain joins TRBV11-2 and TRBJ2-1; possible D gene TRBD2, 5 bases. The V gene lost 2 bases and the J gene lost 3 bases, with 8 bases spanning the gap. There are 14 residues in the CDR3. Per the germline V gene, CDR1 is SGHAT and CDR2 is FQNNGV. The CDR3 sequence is CASSLISDYNEQFF. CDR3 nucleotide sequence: TGTGCCAGCAGCTTAATTAGCGACTACAATGAGCAGTTCTTC.

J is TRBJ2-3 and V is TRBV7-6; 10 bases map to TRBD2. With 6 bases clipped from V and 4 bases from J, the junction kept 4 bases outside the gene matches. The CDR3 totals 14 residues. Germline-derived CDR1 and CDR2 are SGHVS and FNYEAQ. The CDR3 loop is CASSGGLAPDTQYF. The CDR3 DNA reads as TGTGCCAGCAGTGGGGGACTAGCGCCAGATACGCAGTATTTT.

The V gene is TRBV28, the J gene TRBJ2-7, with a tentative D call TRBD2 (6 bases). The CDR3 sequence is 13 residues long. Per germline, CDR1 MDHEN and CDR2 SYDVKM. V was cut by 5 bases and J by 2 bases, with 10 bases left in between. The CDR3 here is CASSAGLTYEQYF. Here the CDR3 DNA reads TGTGCCAGCAGTGCGGGACTCACCTACGAGCAGTACTTC. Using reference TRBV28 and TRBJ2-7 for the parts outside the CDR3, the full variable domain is DVKVTQSSRYLVKRTGEKVFLECVQDMDHENMFWYRQDPGLGLRLIYFSYDVKMKEKGDIPEGYSVSREKKERFSLILESASTNQTSMYLCASSAGLTYEQYFGPGTRLTVT.

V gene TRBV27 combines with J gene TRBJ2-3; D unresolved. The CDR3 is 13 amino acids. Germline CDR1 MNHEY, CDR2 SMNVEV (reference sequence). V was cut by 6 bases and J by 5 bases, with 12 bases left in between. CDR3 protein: CASRGIRLDTQYF. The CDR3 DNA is TGTGCCAGCAGAGGGATAAGGTTAGATACGCAGTATTTT.

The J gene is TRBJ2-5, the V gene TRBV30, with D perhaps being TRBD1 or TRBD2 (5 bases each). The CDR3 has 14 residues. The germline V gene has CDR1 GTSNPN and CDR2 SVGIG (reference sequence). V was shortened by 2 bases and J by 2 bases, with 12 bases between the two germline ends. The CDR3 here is CAWSLSWGQETQYF. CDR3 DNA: TGTGCCTGGAGTTTGTCCTGGGGGCAAGAGACCCAGTACTTC.

CDR3 sequence: CASSTFSGSSYEQYF. The CDR3 DNA follows: TGCGCCAGCAGCACCTTTTCTGGAAGCTCCTACGAGCAGTACTTC. The chain combines TRBV5-1 with TRBJ2-7; D is unclear. Germline V gene lookup returns CDR1 SGHRS and CDR2 YFSETQ. The CDR3 covers 15 residues. The V gene lost 4 bases and the J gene lost 0 bases, with 14 bases spanning the gap.

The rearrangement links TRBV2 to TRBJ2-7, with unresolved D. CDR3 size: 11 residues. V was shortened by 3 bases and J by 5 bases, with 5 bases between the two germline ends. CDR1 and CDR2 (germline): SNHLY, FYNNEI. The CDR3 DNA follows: TGTGCCAGCAGTGAGATGGACGAGCAGTACTTC. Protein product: CASSEMDEQYF.

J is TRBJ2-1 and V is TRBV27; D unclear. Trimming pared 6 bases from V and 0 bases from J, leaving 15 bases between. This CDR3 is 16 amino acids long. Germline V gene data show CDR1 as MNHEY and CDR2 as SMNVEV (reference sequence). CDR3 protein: CASSPSPLSSYNEQFF. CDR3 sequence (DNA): TGTGCCAGCAGCCCCTCCCCTCTTAGCTCCTACAATGAGCAGTTCTTC.

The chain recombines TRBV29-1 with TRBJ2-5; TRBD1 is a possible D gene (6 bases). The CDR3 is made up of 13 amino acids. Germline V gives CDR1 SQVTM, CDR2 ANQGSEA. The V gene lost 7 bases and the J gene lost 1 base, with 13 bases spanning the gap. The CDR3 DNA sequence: TGCAGCGCACCAGGGGTCACCCAAGAGACCCAGTACTTC. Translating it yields CSAPGVTQETQYF.

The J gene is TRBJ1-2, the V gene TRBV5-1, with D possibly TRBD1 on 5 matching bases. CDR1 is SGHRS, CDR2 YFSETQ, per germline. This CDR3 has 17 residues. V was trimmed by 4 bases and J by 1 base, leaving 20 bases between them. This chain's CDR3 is CASSRGTFETDNYGYTF. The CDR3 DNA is TGCGCCAGCAGCCGCGGGACTTTCGAGACCGATAACTATGGCTACACCTTC.